These 21 T cell receptor beta chains were all obtained from the same sample, sequenced in a study of shared clonotypes between healthy human individuals. Data came from immunoSEQ multiplex PCR; TCRdb stores just in-frame clones and leaves some out. The sample yields around 500,000 clones, approximately 80% seen once. The source material was PBMCs. The receptors here all came from a woman between 35 and 50 years old in good health. Some clones in this sample may be carry-over from other donors' samples.

V usage is TRBV30 and J usage is TRBJ1-2; D not certain. V was shortened by 7 bases and J by 3 bases, with 12 bases between the two germline ends. The length of the CDR3 is 12 residues. Germline V gene lookup returns CDR1 GTSNPN and CDR2 SVGIG (reference sequence). This chain's CDR3 is CALNPGDYGYTF. CDR3 DNA: TGTGCCTTGAACCCGGGCGACTATGGCTACACCTTC.

The CDR3 is CASSSGEGSEQYF. The CDR3 DNA reads as TGCGCCAGCAGCTCGGGGGAGGGTAGCGAGCAGTACTTC. The chain recombines TRBV5-1 with TRBJ2-7, with 7 positions matching TRBD2. CDR3 length equals 13 residues. Germline V gene lookup returns CDR1 SGHRS and CDR2 YFSETQ. Trimming took 3 bases from V and 6 from J; bases not matched to a gene: 6. Filled out from reference TRBV5-1 and TRBJ2-7, the complete variable domain reads KAGVTQTPRYLIKTRGQQVTLSCSPISGHRSVSWYQQTPGQGLQFLFEYFSETQRNKGNFPGRFSGRQFSNSRSEMNVSTLELGDSALYLCASSSGEGSEQYFGPGTRLTVT.

This clone appeared a single time. This specimen includes other DNA sequences encoding the same CDR3. The chain combines TRBV6-4 with TRBJ2-3, with 7 bases aligning to TRBD2. With 3 bases clipped from V and 1 base from J, the junction kept 4 bases outside the gene matches. The CDR3 has 15 amino acids. Germline V gene sequence: CDR1 MRHNA, CDR2 SNTAGT. CDR3 residues: CASSEGGSGTDTQYF. CDR3 nucleotide sequence: TGTGCCAGCAGTGAAGGCGGGAGTGGCACAGATACGCAGTATTTT.

The chain couples TRBV28 to TRBJ1-1, with D maybe TRBD1 (5 bases). The CDR3 runs 17 residues. Trimming took off 4 bases at V and 4 bases at J, with 22 bases between the two ends. Germline V gene lookup returns CDR1 MDHEN and CDR2 SYDVKM. The CDR3 bases are TGTGCCAGCAGTTATCCCCTCGGGGCTCGGGGAAGCACTGAAGCTTTCTTT. Protein product: CASSYPLGARGSTEAFF.

This chain joins TRBV7-2 and TRBJ1-2; no definite D call. Germline CDR1 is SGHTA and CDR2 is FQGNSA. There are 14 residues in the CDR3. V lost 2 bases to trimming and J lost 3 bases, with 10 bases between them. The CDR3 DNA sequence: TGTGCCAGCAGCTTATTGGGCAGAGACTATGGCTACACCTTC. Its protein is CASSLLGRDYGYTF.

The chain recombines TRBV7-9 with TRBJ2-1; tentative D call: TRBD1 (5 bases). Between the trimmed V and J ends, which lost 2 bases and 7 bases, there was a span of 18 bases. Germline V gene data show CDR1 as SEHNR and CDR2 as FQNEAQ (reference sequence). The CDR3 extends over 16 amino acids. In nucleotides, the CDR3 is TGTGCCAGCAGCTTATTTGGATCAGGGTCTCGGAATGAGCAGTTCTTC. The encoded protein is CASSLFGSGSRNEQFF.

This clone was recorded only once. Other nucleotide sequences in the sample specify the same CDR3. The chain has TRBV9 and TRBJ2-7; D gene unclear. The germline V gene encodes CDR1 SGDLS and CDR2 YYNGEE. This CDR3 comprises 14 residues. Trimming took off 0 bases at V and 0 bases at J, with 7 bases between the two ends. The CDR3 is CASSVDGYSYEQYF. The CDR3 DNA is TGTGCCAGCAGCGTAGACGGATACTCCTACGAGCAGTACTTC.

With respect to this clone: A read error may be the cause here, since a much bigger clone is one base away. Other DNA sequences in this specimen translate into the identical CDR3. The chain employs TRBV27 and TRBJ1-1; D is ambiguous. V shed 3 bases and J shed 1 base, with 6 bases lying between them. Germline CDR1 reads MNHEY; CDR2 reads SMNVEV (reference sequence). The CDR3 is made up of 13 amino acids. The CDR3 DNA reads as TGTGCCAGCAGTTTTATCGGGAACACTGAAGCTTTCTTT. Residues: CASSFIGNTEAFF.

There are a few counts of this clone. Other DNA sequences in this sample translate to the same CDR3. The genes are TRBV10-3 and TRBJ2-5; possibly TRBD1 for D (6 bases). The CDR3 runs to 14 residues. Germline values: CDR1 ENHRY, CDR2 SYGVKD. V lost 0 bases to trimming and J lost 1 base, with 6 bases between them. CDR3 in DNA: TGTGCCATCAGTGAGTCGACAGGCCAAGAGACCCAGTACTTC. It yields the protein CAISESTGQETQYF.

Comments on this clone: The sample carries other DNA sequences with the same CDR3. The chain has TRBV29-1 and TRBJ1-1; weak D call: TRBD1 (6 bases). This CDR3 is built from 12 residues. Trimming took 5 bases from V and 2 from J, leaving 9 bases between them. CDR1 SQVTM and CDR2 ANQGSEA come from the germline V gene. The CDR3 protein is CSVRQANTEAFF. DNA for the CDR3: TGCAGCGTTAGACAGGCTAACACTGAAGCTTTCTTT.

The chain recombines TRBV10-3 with TRBJ2-2; 12 bases line up with TRBD2. Germline V gene data show CDR1 as ENHRY and CDR2 as SYGVKD. The V gene end was trimmed by 6 bases and the J gene end by 5 bases; junction bases not matched to a gene: 4. CDR3 size: 15 residues. DNA of the CDR3: TGTGCCATCAGCCGGACTAGCGGGGAGACCGGGGAGCTGTTTTTT. This codes for CAISRTSGETGELFF.

This CDR3 reads CASSYKGVTGELFF. CDR3 bases: TGTGCCAGCAGTTACAAAGGGGTGACCGGGGAGCTGTTTTTT. This sequence joins TRBV6-6 and TRBJ2-2, with D perhaps matching TRBD1 (5 bases). V was pared by 2 bases and J by 5 bases, with 9 bases between. CDR1 is MNHNY and CDR2 is SVGAGI in the germline V gene (reference sequence). The CDR3 totals 14 residues.

This clone was seen a few times. The J gene is TRBJ2-3, the V gene TRBV18; D not resolved. Germline assignment: CDR1 KGHSH and CDR2 LQKENI. V gave up 3 bases and J gave up 2 bases, with 9 bases separating them. The CDR3 runs 14 residues. The CDR3 region is CASSPARHTDTQYF. The CDR3 region has the DNA TGTGCCAGCTCACCGGCGAGGCACACAGATACGCAGTATTTT.

Regarding this clone: This sample includes further DNA sequences coding for the same CDR3. The rearrangement uses TRBV28 and TRBJ2-1, with D unclear. This CDR3 spans 14 amino acids. Germline V gene lookup returns CDR1 MDHEN and CDR2 SYDVKM. The V end was cut by 3 bases, the J end by 0 bases, with 6 bases between. In DNA form, the CDR3 reads TGTGCCAGCAGTTTGGGTGGCTCCTACAATGAGCAGTTCTTC. Translating gives CASSLGGSYNEQFF.

The V gene is TRBV7-2, the J gene TRBJ2-7, with 8 bases lining up with TRBD2. The CDR3 consists of 15 residues. The V segment lost 1 base and the J segment 6 bases; nucleotides outside the gene matches: 8. CDR1 is SGHTA, CDR2 FQGNSA, per germline. In DNA, the CDR3 is TGTGCCAGCAGCTTAGGAGCGGGAGAGTGGGGCGAGCAGTACTTC. Translating it yields CASSLGAGEWGEQYF.

This chain connects TRBV7-2 to TRBJ2-6; no definite D call. The CDR3 length is 16 residues. Germline V lookup: CDR1 SGHTA, CDR2 FQGNSA. With 0 bases removed from V and 0 bases from J, the gap between germline ends came to 6 bases. CDR3 amino acids: CASSLATGSGANVLTF. DNA of the CDR3: TGTGCCAGCAGCTTAGCGACTGGCTCTGGGGCCAACGTCCTGACTTTC.

The chain employs TRBV14 and TRBJ1-4, with 9 bases lining up with TRBD1. Germline loops: CDR1 SGHDN, CDR2 FVKESK. The junction had 8 bases not matched to a gene; V was cut back by 3 bases and J by 9 bases. The CDR3 consists of 15 residues. CDR3 in DNA: TGTGCCAGCAGCCAGATCACCGGGACAGGGAAAAAACTGTTTTTT. It yields the protein CASSQITGTGKKLFF.

This rearrangement joins TRBV6-6 to TRBJ1-5; tentatively, D is TRBD1 (5 bases). Germline CDR1 is MNHNY and CDR2 is SVGAGI (reference sequence). V lost 10 bases and J lost 4, with 11 bases in between. This CDR3 has 12 amino acids. This CDR3 is CATRDFNQPQHF. The CDR3 DNA sequence: TGTGCCACCCGGGACTTTAATCAGCCCCAGCATTTT.

Points on this clone: Other nucleotide sequences in the sample specify the same CDR3. This chain links TRBV9 with TRBJ2-2; D not certain. This CDR3 contains 15 residues. In germline, CDR1 is SGDLS, CDR2 YYNGEE. Between the trimmed V and J ends, which lost 0 bases and 2 bases, there was a span of 8 bases. CDR3 sequence: CASSVGGTNTGELFF. The DNA of the CDR3 is TGTGCCAGCAGCGTAGGCGGAACAAACACCGGGGAGCTGTTTTTT.

This clone was detected only a few times. This rearrangement joins TRBV5-1 to TRBJ1-5; 7 nucleotides match TRBD1. The germline V gene encodes CDR1 SGHRS and CDR2 YFSETQ. V shed 4 bases, J shed 6 bases, and the junction held 7 bases outside the gene matches. This CDR3 comprises 14 residues. In nucleotides, the CDR3 is TGCGCCAGCAGCCCCACAGGGGAAGGTCAGCCCCAGCATTTT. Encoded protein: CASSPTGEGQPQHF.

On this clone itself: Additional DNA sequences in this sample encode the identical CDR3. The chain couples TRBV2 to TRBJ1-5; D is possibly TRBD1 (6 bases). The CDR3 has 13 amino acids. From germline, CDR1 is SNHLY and CDR2 FYNNEI. Trimming took 6 bases from V and 1 from J, leaving 7 bases between them. DNA for the CDR3: TGTGCCAGCAGGGGACAAAGCAATCAGCCCCAGCATTTT. As protein: CASRGQSNQPQHF.